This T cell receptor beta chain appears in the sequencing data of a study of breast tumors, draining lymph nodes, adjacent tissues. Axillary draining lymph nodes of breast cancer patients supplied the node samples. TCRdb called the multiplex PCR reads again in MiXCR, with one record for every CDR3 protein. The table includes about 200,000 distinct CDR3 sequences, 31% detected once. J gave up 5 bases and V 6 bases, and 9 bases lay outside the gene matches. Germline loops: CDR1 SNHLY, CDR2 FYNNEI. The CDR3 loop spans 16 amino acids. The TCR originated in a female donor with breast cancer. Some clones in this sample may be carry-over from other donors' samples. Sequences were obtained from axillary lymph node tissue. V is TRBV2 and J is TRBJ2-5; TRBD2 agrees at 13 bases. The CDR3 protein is CASRLTSGGIGETQYF. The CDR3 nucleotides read TGTGCCAGCAGGTTGACTAGCGGGGGGATCGGTGAGACCCAGTACTTC.